Shown below are 26 T cell receptor beta chains from a single sample sequenced in a study of T cell repertoires in cytomegalovirus infection. One entry per CDR3 protein, called by TCRdb with MiXCR from the reads. The sample lists 200,000 to 300,000 distinct CDR3 sequences, roughly an eighth occurring once. The source material was PBMCs. The receptors derive from a human donor in good health (CMV status not recorded). Some clones in this sample may be carry-over from other donors' samples.

This clonotype was seen more than once but under ten times. The chain is built from TRBV11-2 and TRBJ2-1, with a tentative D call TRBD2 (5 bases). V dropped 5 bases and J dropped 0 bases, with 29 bases sitting between them. Per the germline V gene, CDR1 is SGHAT and CDR2 is FQNNGV. The CDR3 contains 21 residues. The CDR3 nucleotides read TGTGCCAGCAGCCCCGAAGGAGGAGTTAGCGCCGCTACGAGCTCCTACAATGAGCAGTTCTTC. It yields the protein CASSPEGGVSAATSSYNEQFF.

This clonotype appeared many times. The rearrangement joins TRBV27 to TRBJ2-7; D not certain. CDR1 and CDR2 from the germline V gene are MNHEY and SMNVEV (reference sequence). This CDR3 contains 13 residues. The ends were cut back, 5 bases at V and 5 bases at J, with 13 bases in the middle. CDR3 sequence: CASSIAGVHEQYF. CDR3 in DNA: TGTGCCAGCAGTATAGCAGGAGTCCACGAGCAGTACTTC.

The rearrangement uses TRBV12-3 or TRBV12-4 and TRBJ1-3; D not resolved. V gave up 3 bases and J gave up 3 bases, with 9 bases separating them. The CDR3 sequence is 14 residues long. The CDR3, as DNA: TGTGCCAGCAGTTTCTCCAGCTTTGGAAACACCATATATTTT. This codes for CASSFSSFGNTIYF.

This clonotype was counted a few times. This chain connects TRBV5-1 to TRBJ2-7; TRBD2 might be the D (5 bases). Trimming left V 3 bases short and J 4 bases short, with 17 bases between. The CDR3 runs 15 residues. Germline lookup yields CDR1 SGHRS and CDR2 YFSETQ. CDR3 bases: TGCGCCAGCAGCTATAGCCTAACTAGAGAGTACGAGCAGTACTTC. Protein sequence: CASSYSLTREYEQYF. The full variable domain, its missing parts supplied by reference TRBV5-1 and TRBJ2-7, is KAGVTQTPRYLIKTRGQQVTLSCSPISGHRSVSWYQQTPGQGLQFLFEYFSETQRNKGNFPGRFSGRQFSNSRSEMNVSTLELGDSALYLCASSYSLTREYEQYFGPGTRLTVT.

This clonotype was seen at least ten times. CDR3 bases: TGTGCCAGCAGCCAACCCCGGACGGAAGGCTACACCTTC. Its protein product is CASSQPRTEGYTF. The chain combines TRBV6-1 with TRBJ1-2, with D hard to call. This CDR3 is built from 13 residues. CDR1 MNHNS and CDR2 SASEGT come from the germline V gene. V lost 6 bases to trimming and J lost 8 bases, with 16 bases between them.

This clonotype was seen ten or more times. The chain couples TRBV28 to TRBJ1-1; D uncertain. The CDR3 has 15 residues. Germline assignment: CDR1 MDHEN and CDR2 SYDVKM. Trimming stripped 0 bases from V and 4 bases from J, with 12 bases between. In DNA form, the CDR3 reads TGTGCCAGCAGTTTATGGGTTGGGCGGAGCACTGAAGCTTTCTTT. Encoded protein: CASSLWVGRSTEAFF. Supplemented by reference TRBV28 and TRBJ1-1, the full variable domain reads DVKVTQSSRYLVKRTGEKVFLECVQDMDHENMFWYRQDPGLGLRLIYFSYDVKMKEKGDIPEGYSVSREKKERFSLILESASTNQTSMYLCASSLWVGRSTEAFFGQGTRLTVV.

A few counts support this clonotype. This chain connects TRBV4-2 to TRBJ1-2; 10 nucleotides line up with TRBD1. The V segment lost 4 bases and the J segment 4 bases; nucleotides outside the gene matches: 0. Germline CDR1 is LGHNA and CDR2 is YNFKEQ. This CDR3 spans 13 amino acids. Written as DNA, the CDR3 is TGTGCCAGCAGCCGGACAGGGGGCTATGGCTACACCTTC. Encoded protein: CASSRTGGYGYTF.

This chain joins TRBV12-3 or TRBV12-4 and TRBJ1-5, with 10 bases aligning to TRBD1. After removal of 3 bases from V and 9 bases from J, the junction contained 14 bases not matched to a gene. The CDR3 has 17 residues. DNA of the CDR3: TGTGCCAGCAGTTTGGGGACAGGGGCGCGGGGTGGTCTGCCCCAGCATTTT. Its protein is CASSLGTGARGGLPQHF.

This clonotype was counted only a few times. The chain is built from TRBV19 and TRBJ1-1; the D is unclear. V dropped 7 bases and J dropped 1 base, with 7 bases sitting between them. Germline assignment: CDR1 LNHDA and CDR2 SQIVND (reference sequence). The CDR3 covers 12 residues. In nucleotides, the CDR3 is TGTGCCAGTAAGGGCCGGAACACTGAAGCTTTCTTT. As protein: CASKGRNTEAFF.

This rearrangement joins TRBV6-2 or TRBV6-3 to TRBJ2-2; D gene ambiguous. This CDR3 is built from 12 residues. V lost 7 bases to trimming and J lost 1 base, with 4 bases between them. The germline V gene has CDR1 MNHEY and CDR2 SVGEGT. CDR3 sequence: CASKENTGELFF. The CDR3 DNA is TGTGCCAGCAAGGAGAACACCGGGGAGCTGTTTTTT.

At least ten counts were recorded for this clonotype. The chain uses TRBV12-3 or TRBV12-4 and TRBJ1-1; 7 bases map to TRBD1. CDR3 size: 12 residues. Trimming removed 3 bases from V and 9 bases from J; junction bases left unmatched: 4. CDR3 sequence: CASSLGQLKAFF. As DNA, the CDR3 is TGTGCCAGCAGTTTGGGACAGCTCAAAGCTTTCTTT.

This clonotype occurred once. J is TRBJ2-3 and V is TRBV4-2; D is ambiguous. This CDR3 is built from 14 residues. Germline-derived CDR1 and CDR2 are LGHNA and YNFKEQ. Trimming pared 1 base from V and 6 bases from J, leaving 11 bases between. This CDR3 is CASSQAESGDTQYF. CDR3 DNA: TGTGCCAGCAGCCAAGCGGAGTCTGGGGATACGCAGTATTTT.

This clonotype was detected ten times or more. The chain is built from TRBV10-3 and TRBJ2-1; D gene uncertain. In germline, CDR1 is ENHRY, CDR2 SYGVKD. Trimming left V 8 bases short and J 9 bases short, with 14 bases between. The CDR3 has 12 amino acids. The DNA for the CDR3 is TGTGCCATCGGGATCGCGTACGGTGAGCAGTTCTTC. This codes for CAIGIAYGEQFF.

This clonotype turned up a few times. This chain links TRBV19 with TRBJ2-7, with 10 bases aligning to TRBD1. After removal of 5 bases from V and 0 bases from J, the junction contained 7 bases not matched to a gene. CDR1 and CDR2 from the germline V gene are LNHDA and SQIVND (reference sequence). The CDR3 spans 16 residues. DNA of the CDR3: TGTGCCAGTAGTCCATTCCGGGACAGGGGCTCCTACGAGCAGTACTTC. It is translated as CASSPFRDRGSYEQYF.

The rearrangement uses TRBV2 and TRBJ1-4, with TRBD1 matching over 8 bases. Germline V gene lookup returns CDR1 SNHLY and CDR2 FYNNEI. V was clipped by 4 bases and J by 3 bases; unmatched bases: 4. The CDR3 is 15 residues long. Here the CDR3 reads CASSAHRGANEKLFF. In nucleotides, the CDR3 is TGTGCCAGCAGTGCTCACAGGGGGGCTAATGAAAAACTGTTTTTT.

The gene calls are TRBV10-3 and TRBJ2-2; 7 bases align to TRBD2. There are 16 residues in the CDR3. In germline, CDR1 is ENHRY, CDR2 SYGVKD. Trimming took 7 bases from V and 2 from J; bases not matched to a gene: 10. The CDR3 region has the DNA TGTGCCATCACCCCGGTTAGCGGGCCAAACACCGGGGAGCTGTTTTTT. Its protein is CAITPVSGPNTGELFF.

This clonotype was detected a few times. The rearrangement links TRBV19 to TRBJ2-2, with D possibly called TRBD1 or TRBD2 (5 bases each). This CDR3 contains 17 residues. V shed 4 bases and J shed 2 bases, with 17 bases lying between them. Germline V gene data show CDR1 as LNHDA and CDR2 as SQIVND (reference sequence). In DNA, the CDR3 is TGTGCCAGTAGTAAACCCGGGACCGAATACAACACCGGGGAGCTGTTTTTT. It translates to CASSKPGTEYNTGELFF. Using reference TRBV19 and TRBJ2-2 for the parts outside the CDR3, the full variable domain is DGGITQSPKYLFRKEGQNVTLSCEQNLNHDAMYWYRQDPGQGLRLIYYSQIVNDFQKGDIAEGYSVSREKKESFPLTVTSAQKNPTAFYLCASSKPGTEYNTGELFFGEGSRLTVL.

V gene TRBV6-5 combines with J gene TRBJ2-3; perhaps D is TRBD1 or TRBD2 (6 bases each). CDR1 is MNHEY and CDR2 is SVGAGI in the germline V gene. This CDR3 contains 12 residues. The ends were cut back, 6 bases at V and 10 bases at J, with 14 bases in the middle. The CDR3 spells CASRAHGGSQYF. DNA for the CDR3: TGTGCCAGCAGAGCCCACGGGGGCTCGCAGTATTTT.

This clonotype was recorded at least ten times. This chain connects TRBV4-1 to TRBJ2-7; D gene ambiguous. The germline gives CDR1 MGHRA, CDR2 YSYEKL. Deletions cut 1 base from V and 3 bases from J, with 10 bases between. The CDR3 is 14 amino acids. The CDR3 reads CASSQARPNYEQYF. The CDR3 DNA reads as TGCGCCAGCAGCCAAGCCCGGCCGAACTACGAGCAGTACTTC.

V is TRBV19 and J is TRBJ2-3; 8 bases align to TRBD1. Germline V lookup: CDR1 LNHDA, CDR2 SQIVND (reference sequence). V lost 6 bases to trimming and J lost 6 bases; unmatched junction nucleotides: 11. This CDR3 has 15 amino acids. CDR3 in DNA: TGTGCCAGTAGGATCTCGGGACAGGTCTCGGATACGCAGTATTTT. This gives the protein CASRISGQVSDTQYF.

This clonotype was recorded many times. The chain recombines TRBV7-2 with TRBJ2-5; D uncertain. V was shortened by 8 bases and J by 4 bases, with 8 bases between the two germline ends. Germline CDR1 SGHTA, CDR2 FQGNSA. The CDR3 has 11 amino acids. The CDR3 sequence is CASASSETQYF. CDR3 DNA: TGTGCCAGCGCTTCCTCAGAGACCCAGTACTTC. Complete variable domain (other parts from reference TRBV7-2 and TRBJ2-5): GAGVSQSPSNKVTEKGKDVELRCDPISGHTALYWYRQSLGQGLEFLIYFQGNSAPDKSGLPSDRFSAERTGGSVSTLTIQRTQQEDSAVYLCASASSETQYFGPGTRLLVL.

The sample holds many counts of this clonotype. The chain has TRBV7-2 and TRBJ1-6; no reliable D call. Germline assignment: CDR1 SGHTA and CDR2 FQGNSA. This CDR3 contains 15 residues. V was pared by 5 bases and J by 7 bases, with 15 bases between. This chain's CDR3 is CASSADPGPNSPLHF. CDR3 nucleotide sequence: TGTGCCAGCAGCGCAGATCCAGGCCCGAATTCACCCCTCCACTTT.

This chain uses TRBV20-1 with TRBJ2-7; the D is unclear. The CDR3 consists of 13 residues. Germline V gene data show CDR1 as DFQATT and CDR2 as SNEGSKA (reference sequence). V was clipped by 4 bases and J by 2 bases, with 12 bases between them. This chain's CDR3 is CSAISADTYEQYF. Here the CDR3 DNA reads TGCAGTGCTATCTCGGCAGACACCTACGAGCAGTACTTC.

This clonotype was seen repeatedly, ten times or more. The gene calls are TRBV29-1 and TRBJ2-7, with D possibly TRBD2 on 5 matching bases. Trimming pared 6 bases from V and 2 bases from J, leaving 14 bases between. CDR1 SQVTM and CDR2 ANQGSEA come from the germline V gene. The CDR3 contains 13 residues. CDR3 nucleotides: TGCAGCGTGATTCTCCGGGATACCTACGAGCAGTACTTC. Translated, it gives CSVILRDTYEQYF.

This clonotype has only a few counts. The CDR3 sequence: CASSRFNRVSGANVLTF. In DNA, the CDR3 is TGTGCCAGCAGCCGATTCAACAGGGTTTCTGGGGCCAACGTCCTGACTTTC. The rearrangement links TRBV7-3 to TRBJ2-6, with D perhaps matching TRBD1 (6 bases). Trimming pared 5 bases from V and 1 base from J, leaving 15 bases between. From germline, CDR1 is SGHTA and CDR2 FQGTGA. The length of the CDR3 is 17 residues. The complete variable domain, with remaining parts taken from reference TRBV7-3 and TRBJ2-6, reads GAGVSQTPSNKVTEKGKYVELRCDPISGHTALYWYRQSLGQGPEFLIYFQGTGAADDSGLPNDRFFAVRPEGSVSTLKIQRTERGDSAVYLCASSRFNRVSGANVLTFGAGSRLTVL.

The chain joins TRBV10-3 to TRBJ1-1, with 7 bases identical to TRBD1. CDR1 is ENHRY and CDR2 is SYGVKD in the germline V gene. This CDR3 has 12 amino acids. V shed 9 bases and J 3 bases; nucleotides not matched to a gene: 4. The CDR3 nucleotides read TGTGCCATGGGGACAGCTTACACTGAAGCTTTCTTT. As protein: CAMGTAYTEAFF.